These 9 T cell receptor beta chains originate from one sample sequenced in a study of blood T cells in healthy people across ages. A second roughly 7 to 12 cycle PCR used barcoded and J-beta primers. TCRdb re-called the 5' RACE reads through MiXCR, storing one row per CDR3 protein. The sample yields about 1.6 million distinct CDR3 sequences, around 36% seen once. Source material: blood. The receptors come from a woman in her 30s in good health.

This clonotype was counted between two and nine times. The V gene is TRBV13, the J gene TRBJ2-7; TRBD2 matches 8 bases. V lost 7 bases and J lost 3; bases outside the gene matches: 11. Germline assignment: CDR1 PRHDT and CDR2 FYEKMQ (reference sequence). The CDR3 consists of 15 residues. The DNA for the CDR3 is TGTGCCAGCAAAATTGCGGGGGGACCTGGCTACGAGCAGTACTTC. Its translation: CASKIAGGPGYEQYF.

At least ten counts were recorded for this clonotype. The rearrangement joins TRBV30 to TRBJ2-3; D call uncertain. This CDR3 comprises 14 residues. With 1 base removed from V and 3 bases from J, the gap between germline ends came to 11 bases. Germline V gene lookup returns CDR1 GTSNPN and CDR2 SVGIG (reference sequence). DNA of the CDR3: TGTGCCTGGAGTGAGATCAGCAGAACAGATACGCAGTATTTT. Translating it yields CAWSEISRTDTQYF.

The chain links TRBV2 to TRBJ2-1, with a possible D match to TRBD2 (5 bases). V was cut by 7 bases and J by 7 bases, with 17 bases left in between. Germline-derived CDR1 and CDR2 are SNHLY and FYNNEI. This CDR3 is 14 amino acids long. CDR3 nucleotides: TGTGCCAGCATTCCGGAGGTTCCGGCGAATGAGCAGTTCTTC. As protein: CASIPEVPANEQFF.

The chain combines TRBV6-6 with TRBJ2-5; 7 bases align to TRBD2. The trim removed 6 bases at V and 3 bases at J, leaving 13 bases unmatched. Germline CDR1 MNHNY, CDR2 SVGAGI (reference sequence). The CDR3 consists of 16 residues. The CDR3 bases are TGTGCCAGCAGCACCTTTTGGGAGGGCGAGGAAGAGACCCAGTACTTC. Its protein product is CASSTFWEGEEETQYF.

This clonotype was counted at least ten times. CDR3 region: CASSPGTSGRAAETQYF. The CDR3 nucleotides are TGTGCCAGCAGCCCGGGGACTAGCGGGAGGGCCGCGGAGACCCAGTACTTC. The rearrangement links TRBV9 to TRBJ2-5, with 16 positions matching TRBD2. V dropped 4 bases and J dropped 5; count of bases not matched to a gene: 8. This CDR3 is built from 17 residues. Germline CDR1 SGDLS, CDR2 YYNGEE.

The V gene is TRBV6-1, the J gene TRBJ2-5, with TRBD2 matching over 8 bases. The germline V gene encodes CDR1 MNHNS and CDR2 SASEGT. Trimming at V came to 1 base and at J to 1 base, leaving 2 bases not matched to a gene. The CDR3 is 15 residues long. The DNA of the CDR3 is TGTGCCAGCAGTGAAGTGCGGGGGGTCCAAGAGACCCAGTACTTC. Its translation is CASSEVRGVQETQYF.

This chain joins TRBV20-1 and TRBJ2-1; a weak D match, TRBD1 (5 bases). The V gene lost 5 bases and the J gene lost 5 bases, with 19 bases spanning the gap. The CDR3 totals 15 residues. The germline CDR1 and CDR2 sequences are DFQATT and SNEGSKA (reference sequence). CDR3 DNA sequence: TGCAGTGCTTTGGGGCTCTCGTACAAGGACAATGAGCAGTTCTTC. Its protein product is CSALGLSYKDNEQFF.

This chain joins TRBV10-3 and TRBJ1-6; no clear D gene. The CDR3 loop spans 13 amino acids. V gave up 6 bases and J gave up 6 bases, with 9 bases separating them. In germline, CDR1 is ENHRY, CDR2 SYGVKD. CDR3 coding DNA: TGTGCCATCAGGCGGGAGGCTAATTCACCCCTCCACTTT. Amino acid sequence: CAIRREANSPLHF.

V and J are TRBV5-1 and TRBJ2-2; 7 bases match TRBD1. From germline, CDR1 is SGHRS and CDR2 YFSETQ. The CDR3 has 16 amino acids. Trimming cost V 2 bases and J 10 bases; bases outside gene matches: 14. CDR3 loop: CASSFAGTVAAEELFF. The CDR3 nucleotides are TGCGCCAGCAGCTTCGCCGGGACAGTTGCTGCCGAGGAGCTGTTTTTT. The full variable domain, in which reference TRBV5-1 and TRBJ2-2 provide the parts outside the CDR3, is KAGVTQTPRYLIKTRGQQVTLSCSPISGHRSVSWYQQTPGQGLQFLFEYFSETQRNKGNFPGRFSGRQFSNSRSEMNVSTLELGDSALYLCASSFAGTVAAEELFFGEGSRLTVL.